Listed below are T cell receptor beta chains from one sample, sequenced in a study of blood T cells in healthy people across ages. TCRdb re-analysed the 5' RACE reads in MiXCR, keeping a single row per CDR3 protein. The sample has some 700,000 distinct CDR3 sequences; 22% are singletons. Sequenced material: blood. The receptors come from a man between 70 and 80 years old in good health. Each CDR3 is given without its conserved first and last residue.

V gene	J gene	CDR3 protein
TRBV18	TRBJ2-7	ASSPKTGDEQY
TRBV12-3/TRBV12-4	TRBJ1-4	ASRAQGVREKLL
TRBV27	TRBJ2-1	ASSSVPGTQLNNEQF
TRBV28	TRBJ2-1	ASTELSEQF
TRBV12-3/TRBV12-4	TRBJ1-1	ASSFSLNTEAF
TRBV28	TRBJ2-7	ASIKTRGEQY
TRBV29-1	NA	SVAGTASNEQF
TRBV27	TRBJ1-5	ASSPHDRAYQPQH
TRBV20-1	TRBJ2-2	SARDPSGGYGELF
TRBV7-2	TRBJ2-3	ASSISGTSTDTQY
TRBV20-1	TRBJ2-5	SATRVETQY
TRBV19	TRBJ2-6	ASSNFGVAGASEANVLT
TRBV5-1	TRBJ2-3	ASSPIPSTDTQY
TRBV12-3/TRBV12-4	TRBJ1-4	ASSPWTGTFTNEKLF
TRBV11-3	TRBJ1-1	ASSLDRVGNTEAF
TRBV29-1	TRBJ2-4	SVEVFTAGIDIQY
TRBV5-5	TRBJ2-6	ASSYQFSGANVLT
TRBV2	TRBJ2-1	ASTQGAGAYNEQF
TRBV19	TRBJ2-5	ASSRSSGAYQETQY
TRBV10-3	TRBJ1-5	AISESVLWDQPQH
TRBV12-3/TRBV12-4	TRBJ2-1	ASSPGRAEGNEQF
TRBV29-1	TRBJ1-2	SVERGSMGYT
TRBV2	TRBJ1-2	ACSEWDYGYT
TRBV7-2	TRBJ1-3	AGSLRQAGNTIY
TRBV20-1	TRBJ2-3	SARESGTTQY
TRBV7-9	TRBJ2-4	ASSPHAGDLAKNIQY
TRBV20-1	TRBJ1-1	SAPDRTVNTEAF
TRBV9	NA	AGSGQGAYEQY
TRBV30	TRBJ2-1	AWSDAAGNNEQF
TRBV20-1	TRBJ2-5	SARVVTQETQY
TRBV7-9	TRBJ1-1	ASSLLGAEAF
TRBV7-3	TRBJ1-1	ASSLSPGVTEAF
TRBV2	TRBJ2-4	ASRIRLAGGGNIQY
TRBV12-3/TRBV12-4	TRBJ2-5	ASSLFVPPRLY
TRBV25-1	TRBJ1-6	ASSEVRINSYNSPLH
TRBV10-3	TRBJ2-3	AISELIDTQY
TRBV12-3/TRBV12-4	TRBJ2-7	ASSLTWGYHYEQY
TRBV20-1	TRBJ1-4	SARDLGNIDENLF
TRBV6-2/TRBV6-3	TRBJ1-1	ASSYRRGPGNTEAF
TRBV6-5	TRBJ1-6	ASSYKGVNSPLH
TRBV20-1	TRBJ2-7	SAREFYEQY
TRBV6-2/TRBV6-3	TRBJ1-1	ASTDGQLNTEAF
TRBV20-1	NA	SAKPSGNYEQY
TRBV27	TRBJ1-3	ASSRDRGGNTIY
TRBV3-1	TRBJ2-5	ASSQGRTSGGGETQY
TRBV20-1	TRBJ2-3	SSTPPTDTQY
TRBV10-3	TRBJ1-5	AIREQGSNQPQH
TRBV10-2	TRBJ1-2	ASSELEGWGT
TRBV6-2/TRBV6-3	TRBJ2-3	ASSLQTSWPQY
TRBV10-3	TRBJ2-3	AISESWGTDTQY
TRBV20-1	TRBJ2-4	SAREALGAKNIQY
TRBV5-6	NA	ASSTGLGSETQY
TRBV5-1	TRBJ1-3	ASSFDGTSGNTIY
TRBV12-3/TRBV12-4	TRBJ2-5	ASSPAKETQY
TRBV15	TRBJ2-4	ATSRDRAGNIQY
TRBV2	TRBJ2-5	ASNLKGTETQY
TRBV29-1	TRBJ2-1	SADPVQNEQF
TRBV20-1	TRBJ2-3	SAFLGDTQY